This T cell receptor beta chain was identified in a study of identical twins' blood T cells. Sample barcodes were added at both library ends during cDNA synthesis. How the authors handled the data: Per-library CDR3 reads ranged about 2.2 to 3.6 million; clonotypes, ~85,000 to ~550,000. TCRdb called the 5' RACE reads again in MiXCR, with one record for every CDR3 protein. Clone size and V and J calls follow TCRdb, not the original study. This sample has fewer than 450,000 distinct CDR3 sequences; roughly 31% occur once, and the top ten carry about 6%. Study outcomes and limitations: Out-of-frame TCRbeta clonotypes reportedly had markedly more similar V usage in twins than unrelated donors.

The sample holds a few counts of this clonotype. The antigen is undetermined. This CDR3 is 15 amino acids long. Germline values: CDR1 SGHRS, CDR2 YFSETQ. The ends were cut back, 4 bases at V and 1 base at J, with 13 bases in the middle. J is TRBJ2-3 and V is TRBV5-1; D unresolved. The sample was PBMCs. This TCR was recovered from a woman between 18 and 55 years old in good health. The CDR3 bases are TGCGCCAGCAGCCTTCAGTCTCCTGGCACAGATACGCAGTATTTT. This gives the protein CASSLQSPGTDTQYF.